Sequencing of this TCR beta chain was carried out in a study of T and B cells in COVID-19 patients. Overall study findings and caveats: Symptomatic-phase blood samples from mildly ill patients and early samples from severe cases were scarce. Active COVID-19 showed highly clonal TRB repertoires; recovery showed diversity and richness above healthy donors. CD4+, regulatory T cell, CD8+ and sorted SARS-CoV-2-responsive or tetramer+ T cells were not yet sequenced.

TRB was amplified from around 230-520 ng of blood genomic DNA. Multiplex PCR with BIOMED2 TRB-A/B primer pools amplified TRB rearrangements. TCRdb redid the calling of the multiplex PCR reads with MiXCR, one entry per CDR3 protein. The sample lists 14,000 to 15,000 distinct CDR3 sequences, about 31% seen once, with about 1% in the top ten. Trimming cost V 6 bases and J 8 bases, with 19 bases left between them. CDR3 size: 14 residues. Germline V gene lookup returns CDR1 MNHEY and CDR2 SMNVEV (reference sequence). A note on this clonotype: No antigen is known for it.

The TCR sequence derives from a human donor who had recovered from COVID-19. Sequencing was done on a sample of blood. The rearrangement uses TRBV27 and TRBJ1-2; perhaps TRBD1 as D (6 bases). The CDR3 spells CASRNSDSPGGYTF. The CDR3 DNA reads TGTGCCAGCAGGAACTCGGACAGCCCCGGGGGCTACACCTTC.